This entry is about one TCR beta chain. Its antigen is unidentified. This sample is part of a study of cytomegalovirus exposure and HLA in healthy donors. Study observations and caveats: TCR sequences were mostly rare, though some public TCRs occurred in many donors. Common viral pathogens (according to a later analysis) appeared linked to several of the most significant clusters. By a later analysis, the bulk of CMV-associated TCR beta chains appeared HLA-restricted.

The study ran its PCR with 60 Vbeta and 13 Jbeta primers. Method: immunoSEQ multiplex PCR; TCRdb's copy keeps in-frame clones and lacks some. This sample carries approximately 120,000 clones, more than 65% of them seen once, and the ten largest clones take approximately 11%. The junction had 14 bases not matched to a gene; V was cut back by 5 bases and J by 2 bases. Germline V CDR1 and CDR2: SEHNR, FQNEAQ (reference sequence). The CDR3 has 18 amino acids. All donors participated as healthy donors of bone marrow. The clonotype originates from a man between 35 and 55 years old in good health and CMV-seropositive. V and J are TRBV7-9 and TRBJ2-2; 7 nucleotides line up with TRBD1. Material for sequencing was PBMCs. This CDR3 is CASSPHPGQLLNTGELFF. In DNA, the CDR3 is TGTGCCAGCAGCCCTCACCCGGGACAGCTACTAAACACCGGGGAGCTGTTTTTT.